The source of this T cell receptor (beta chain) is a study of human T cells and chemical hapten exposure. Study overall: Upper back patch tests used 0.01% DPC, scored after 6 days. Chiefly women, the patients showed alopecia areata, totalis or universalis.

Unique molecular identifiers were affixed to discrete cDNA molecules within the library. TCRdb recomputed calls from the RACE reads with MiXCR, one row per CDR3 protein. Among fewer than 300,000 distinct CDR3 sequences listed, 7.5% to 8% were seen once. This clonotype was seen ten or more times. Losses at the gene ends were 5 bases for V and 5 bases for J; bases not matched to a gene: 9. The CDR3 contains 16 residues. Germline CDR1 reads SGHTA; CDR2 reads FQGNSA. Indicated time point: pre-sensitization, week 0. Treatment here: therapeutic diphenylcyclopropenone sensitization with weekly scalp DPC. This rearrangement joins TRBV7-2 to TRBJ2-3; 11 nucleotides match TRBD2. Sequenced material: whole blood, taken in connection with sensitization to the hapten diphenylcyclopropenone (DPC). The origin of this receptor is a man aged 18 to 29 with alopecia areata. Some clones in this sample may be carry-over from other donors' samples. The CDR3 loop reads CASSRDSGGALDTQYF. CDR3 sequence (DNA): TGTGCCAGCAGCCGGGATAGCGGGGGGGCCCTAGATACGCAGTATTTT.